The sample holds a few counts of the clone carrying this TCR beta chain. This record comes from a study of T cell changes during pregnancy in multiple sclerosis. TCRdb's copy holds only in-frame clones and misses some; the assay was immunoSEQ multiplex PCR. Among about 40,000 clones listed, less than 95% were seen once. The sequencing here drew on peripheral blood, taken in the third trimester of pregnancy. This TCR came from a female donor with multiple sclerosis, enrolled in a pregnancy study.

The CDR3 DNA is TGTGCCAGCAGTTTATCTGGCATTAATTCACCCCTCCACTTT. It specifies CASSLSGINSPLHF. The gene calls are TRBV27 and TRBJ1-6; D gene ambiguous. Trimming shortened V by 0 bases and J by 6 bases, and 6 bases separated the two germline ends. Germline V gives CDR1 MNHEY, CDR2 SMNVEV (reference sequence). The CDR3 totals 14 residues.